This T cell receptor (beta chain) was observed in a study of cytomegalovirus exposure and HLA in healthy donors. The CDR3 has 17 amino acids. Trimming cost V 0 bases and J 6 bases; bases outside gene matches: 10. CDR1 and CDR2 (germline): MGHRA, YSYEKL. Regarding this clone: Its specificity is unknown.

Points from the study as a whole: In vitro data verified a few CMV-associated chains as specific for CMV antigens.

This PCR relied on a set of 60 Vbeta primers and 13 Jbeta primers. TCRdb keeps only in-frame clones here, not all; method: immunoSEQ multiplex PCR. The table lists hundreds of thousands of clones, 70% to 80% of them singletons. This clonotype originated in a woman aged 30 to 39 in good health and CMV-seronegative. The gene calls are TRBV4-1 and TRBJ2-1, with 8 nucleotides matching TRBD2. The sequenced material came from PBMCs. The CDR3 DNA follows: TGCGCCAGCAGCCAAGAGGGCAAGAGCGGGAGAGGCAATGAGCAGTTCTTC. This sequence encodes CASSQEGKSGRGNEQFF.